This record concerns one T cell receptor (beta chain) sequence. The data were taken from a study of blood T cell repertoires in COVID-19. About the study: PBMCs, B-cell-depleted T cells, or T cells provided the cDNA or gDNA that made up the material.

The repertoire was sequenced with immunoSEQ multiplex PCR; TCRdb's copy has only in-frame clones and lacks some. The top ten hold 2.1% of the sample, which has 200,000 or so clones, about 85% seen once. V lost 1 base to trimming and J lost 6 bases, with 7 bases between them. Germline assignment: CDR1 SQVTM and CDR2 ANQGSEA. The CDR3 has 11 amino acids. This TCR derives from a man aged 70 or older with active or convalescent COVID-19. This chain joins TRBV29-1 and TRBJ2-7; D is perhaps TRBD1 (5 bases). Sequenced material: peripheral blood. Here the CDR3 reads CSVEGQGEQYF. In DNA form, the CDR3 reads TGCAGCGTTGAAGGTCAGGGCGAGCAGTACTTC.